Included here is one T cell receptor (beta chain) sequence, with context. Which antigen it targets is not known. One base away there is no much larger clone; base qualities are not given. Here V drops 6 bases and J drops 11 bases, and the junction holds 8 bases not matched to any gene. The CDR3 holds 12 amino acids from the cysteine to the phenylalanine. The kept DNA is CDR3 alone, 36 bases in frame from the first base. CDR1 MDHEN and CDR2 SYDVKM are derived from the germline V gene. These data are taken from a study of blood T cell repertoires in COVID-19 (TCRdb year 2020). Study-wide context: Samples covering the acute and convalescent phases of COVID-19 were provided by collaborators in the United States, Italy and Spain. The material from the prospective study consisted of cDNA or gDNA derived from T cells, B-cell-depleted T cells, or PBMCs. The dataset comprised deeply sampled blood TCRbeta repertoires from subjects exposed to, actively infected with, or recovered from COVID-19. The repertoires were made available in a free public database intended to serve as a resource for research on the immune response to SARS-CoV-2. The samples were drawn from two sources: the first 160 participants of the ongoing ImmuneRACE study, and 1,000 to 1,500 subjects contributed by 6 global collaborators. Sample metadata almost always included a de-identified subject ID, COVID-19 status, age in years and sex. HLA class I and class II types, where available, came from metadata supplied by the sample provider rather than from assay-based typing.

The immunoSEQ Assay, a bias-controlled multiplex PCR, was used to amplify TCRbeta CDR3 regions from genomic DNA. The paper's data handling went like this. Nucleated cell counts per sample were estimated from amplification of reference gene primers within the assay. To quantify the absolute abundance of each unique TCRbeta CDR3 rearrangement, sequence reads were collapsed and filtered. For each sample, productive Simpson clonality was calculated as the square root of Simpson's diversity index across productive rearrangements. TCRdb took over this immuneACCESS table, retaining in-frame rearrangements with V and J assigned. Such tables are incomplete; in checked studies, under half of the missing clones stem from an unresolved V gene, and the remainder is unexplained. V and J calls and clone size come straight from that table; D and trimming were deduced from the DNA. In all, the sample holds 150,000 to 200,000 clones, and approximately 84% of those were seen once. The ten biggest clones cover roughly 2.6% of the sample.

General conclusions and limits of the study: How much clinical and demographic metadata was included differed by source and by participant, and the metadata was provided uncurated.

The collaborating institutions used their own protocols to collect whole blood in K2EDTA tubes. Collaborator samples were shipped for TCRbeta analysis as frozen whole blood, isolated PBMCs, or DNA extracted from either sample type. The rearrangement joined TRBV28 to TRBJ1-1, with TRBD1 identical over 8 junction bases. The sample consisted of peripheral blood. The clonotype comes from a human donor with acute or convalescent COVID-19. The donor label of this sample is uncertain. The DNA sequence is TGTGCCAGCAGAGTGACAGGGGAGTCGGCTTTCTTT. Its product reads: CASRVTGESAFF.